This is a list of T cell receptor beta chains from one sample in a study of blood T cells in healthy people across ages. TCRdb ran MiXCR on the 5' RACE reads and lists one entry per CDR3 protein. This sample has over 1,500,000 distinct CDR3 sequences, with less than 50% found just once. The specimen sequenced was blood. Every receptor here comes from a woman in her thirties or forties in good health. CDR3s include the opening cysteine and the closing phenylalanine or tryptophan. D genes are given only for firm matches. Expanded clones are given a class, and other clones once, few, many or no size at all.

abundance | j_gene | v_gene | d_gene | CDR3aa | CDR3nt
NA | TRBJ2-6 | TRBV7-3 | NA | CASSSGVATGANVLTF | TGTGCCAGCAGCTCTGGGGTCGCTACTGGGGCCAACGTCCTGACTTTC
many | TRBJ2-6 | TRBV20-1 | NA | CSASSGANVLTF | TGCAGTGCTAGCTCTGGGGCCAACGTCCTGACTTTC
NA | TRBJ1-2 | TRBV6-5 | NA | CASSRGDYRVQDGYTF | TGTGCCAGCAGTCGCGGGGACTACAGGGTCCAGGATGGCTACACCTTC
NA | TRBJ2-7 | TRBV5-1 | NA | CASSLGSGVRYEQYF | TGCGCCAGCAGCTTGGGGTCAGGGGTAAGGTACGAGCAGTACTTC
few | TRBJ2-3 | TRBV4-3 | TRBD1 | CASSPRGQEGTDTQYF | TGCGCCAGCAGCCCCAGGGGGCAAGAGGGCACAGATACGCAGTATTTT
NA | TRBJ2-5 | TRBV9 | TRBD2 | CASSALAGEETRYF | TGTGCCAGCAGCGCCCTAGCGGGGGAAGAGACCCGGTACTTC
NA | TRBJ2-3 | TRBV24-1 | NA | CATSDLEAQGGPTDTQYF | TGTGCCACCAGTGATTTGGAAGCACAGGGGGGGCCCACAGATACGCAGTATTTT
NA | TRBJ2-3 | TRBV5-5 | NA | CASSLPGELRTQYF | TGTGCCAGCAGTCTCCCCGGGGAGCTGAGAACGCAGTATTTT
few | TRBJ2-7 | TRBV27 | NA | CASSPLRQDPYEQYF | TGTGCCAGCAGTCCCCTCAGACAGGATCCCTACGAGCAGTACTTC
NA | TRBJ2-1 | TRBV7-8 | TRBD1 | CASSSRKGQGYGQFF | TGTGCCAGCAGCTCTAGAAAGGGACAGGGATATGGGCAGTTCTTC
NA | TRBJ1-6 | TRBV6-6 | NA | CASRDWDSPLHF | TGTGCCAGCCGGGACTGGGATTCACCCCTCCACTTT
NA | TRBJ2-3 | TRBV7-3 | NA | CASSPGHLLGPDTQYF | TGTGCCAGCAGCCCGGGACACCTTTTAGGGCCAGATACGCAGTATTTT
NA | TRBJ2-6 | TRBV4-3 | NA | CASSQDRPSGANVLTF | TGCGCCAGCAGCCAAGACAGGCCCTCTGGGGCCAACGTCCTGACTTTC
NA | TRBJ2-7 | TRBV6-2/TRBV6-3 | TRBD2 | CASSSSGAGEQYF | TGTGCCAGCAGTTCAAGCGGGGCGGGAGAGCAGTACTTC
NA | TRBJ2-1 | TRBV24-1 | TRBD1 | CATSDPTGVAYNEQFF | TGTGCCACCAGTGACCCGACAGGGGTAGCCTACAATGAGCAGTTCTTC
NA | TRBJ2-6 | TRBV20-1 | TRBD2 | CSARKRGPSGANVLTF | TGCAGTGCTAGGAAGCGGGGGCCCTCTGGGGCCAACGTCCTGACTTTC
NA | TRBJ2-3 | TRBV12-3/TRBV12-4 | TRBD2 | CASSIKRGGTDTQYF | TGTGCCAGCAGCATAAAGCGGGGGGGAACAGATACGCAGTATTTT
NA | TRBJ2-6 | TRBV6-1 | NA | CASSKPPRVLSGANVLTF | TGTGCCAGCAGTAAGCCCCCCAGGGTACTCTCTGGGGCCAACGTCCTGACTTTC
NA | TRBJ2-3 | TRBV6-6 | TRBD2 | CASSNLSGGASDTQYF | TGTGCCAGCAGTAACCTTAGCGGGGGGGCATCAGATACGCAGTATTTT
NA | TRBJ2-5 | TRBV12-3/TRBV12-4 | NA | CASSLGAGVGTQYF | TGTGCCAGCAGTTTAGGGGCAGGCGTTGGGACCCAGTACTTC
NA | TRBJ2-4 | TRBV20-1 | NA | CSARDVVAKNVQYF | TGCAGTGCTAGAGATGTTGTAGCCAAAAACGTTCAGTACTTC
NA | TRBJ2-7 | TRBV19 | TRBD2 | CASSVVAGADEQYF | TGTGCCAGTAGTGTTGTAGCGGGGGCGGACGAGCAGTACTTC
NA | TRBJ2-3 | TRBV9 | NA | CASSVENGGTQYF | TGTGCCAGCAGCGTAGAAAACGGGGGTACGCAGTATTTT
NA | TRBJ1-2 | TRBV6-8 | NA | CASSEQGGGWYGYTF | TGTGCCAGCAGTGAACAAGGGGGAGGCTGGTATGGCTACACCTTC
NA | TRBJ1-2 | TRBV7-2 | NA | CASSSARGAGGYTF | TGTGCCAGCAGCTCAGCCCGGGGAGCGGGCGGCTACACCTTC
NA | TRBJ2-5 | TRBV12-3/TRBV12-4 | NA | CASSNWGGETQYF | TGTGCCAGCAGTAATTGGGGGGGCGAGACCCAGTACTTC
few | TRBJ2-5 | TRBV6-2/TRBV6-3 | NA | CASSYSPGLLETQYF | TGTGCCAGCAGTTACTCCCCGGGGCTTCTGGAGACCCAGTACTTC
few | TRBJ2-5 | TRBV20-1 | NA | CSARVSAPTQYF | TGCAGTGCTAGAGTCTCTGCCCCGACCCAGTACTTC
NA | TRBJ2-7 | TRBV12-3/TRBV12-4 | TRBD2 | CASSASSGGGIEQYF | TGTGCCAGCAGCGCCAGTAGCGGGGGGGGGATCGAGCAGTACTTC
NA | TRBJ1-2 | TRBV20-1 | NA | CSARAPIRYGYTF | TGCAGTGCTAGAGCCCCAATCCGCTATGGCTACACCTTC
NA | TRBJ1-1 | TRBV9 | NA | CASSVQDLNTEAFF | TGTGCCAGCAGCGTACAGGACCTTAACACTGAAGCTTTCTTT
NA | TRBJ2-5 | TRBV7-9 | TRBD2 | CASSFAGLGQGETQYF | TGTGCCAGCAGCTTCGCGGGACTAGGGCAGGGAGAGACCCAGTACTTC
NA | TRBJ2-7 | TRBV6-5 | NA | CASSYSREGSYEQYF | TGTGCCAGCAGTTACTCACGGGAAGGCTCCTACGAGCAGTACTTC
NA | TRBJ2-7 | TRBV9 | TRBD2 | CASSVGRGLDEQYF | TGTGCCAGCAGCGTAGGTAGGGGACTAGACGAGCAGTACTTC
NA | TRBJ2-1 | TRBV7-9 | NA | CASSRSEAYNEQFF | TGTGCCAGCAGTCGTAGCGAGGCCTACAATGAGCAGTTCTTC
once | TRBJ2-4 | TRBV5-5 | TRBD2 | CASSLRPTSGGTSEQYF | TGTGCCAGCAGCCTCCGACCAACTAGCGGGGGAACTTCGGAGCAGTACTTC
few | TRBJ2-1 | TRBV9 | TRBD2 | CASSVVGTSGENEQFF | TGTGCCAGCAGCGTAGTTGGGACTAGCGGGGAGAATGAGCAGTTCTTC
NA | TRBJ2-5 | TRBV29-1 | NA | CSVAVRGGSPQETQYF | TGCAGCGTTGCTGTCAGGGGAGGATCCCCTCAAGAGACCCAGTACTTC
NA | TRBJ1-1 | TRBV27 | NA | CASGTRQVYEAFF | TGTGCCAGCGGCACCCGACAGGTATATGAAGCTTTCTTT
few | TRBJ2-3 | TRBV5-1 | NA | CASSIAADTQYF | TGCGCCAGCAGCATCGCCGCAGATACGCAGTATTTT
NA | TRBJ2-1 | TRBV11-2 | TRBD2 | CASSLGGTSGGTNEQFF | TGTGCCAGCAGCTTAGGTGGGACTAGCGGGGGGACCAATGAGCAGTTCTTC
NA | TRBJ2-4 | TRBV15 | NA | CATSSYLQEGLAENIQYF | TGTGCCACCAGCAGTTATCTACAGGAAGGATTAGCCGAAAACATTCAGTACTTC
few | TRBJ2-3 | TRBV7-2 | TRBD1 | CASTRTGGTDTQYF | TGTGCCAGCACCAGGACAGGGGGGACAGATACGCAGTATTTT
few | TRBJ1-2 | TRBV29-1 | TRBD1 | CSVALTGGYTF | TGCAGCGTTGCTCTGACAGGGGGCTACACCTTC
NA | TRBJ2-7 | TRBV20-1 | NA | CSARDAGVSYEQYF | TGCAGTGCTAGAGATGCCGGGGTTTCCTACGAGCAGTACTTC
NA | TRBJ1-1 | TRBV20-1 | NA | CSASRQGNEAFF | TGCAGTGCTAGCCGCCAGGGGAATGAAGCTTTCTTT
NA | TRBJ2-2 | TRBV15 | NA | CATSRDGGELFF | TGTGCCACCAGCAGAGACGGCGGGGAGCTGTTTTTT
NA | TRBJ2-5 | TRBV9 | NA | CASSAGDFQETQYF | TGTGCCAGCAGCGCCGGGGACTTCCAAGAGACCCAGTACTTC
NA | TRBJ2-3 | TRBV6-5 | NA | CASTAREADTQYF | TGTGCCAGCACCGCAAGGGAGGCAGATACGCAGTATTTT
NA | TRBJ2-5 | TRBV6-2/TRBV6-3 | NA | CASSHTDRRVHKTQYF | TGTGCCAGCAGCCACACGGACAGGAGGGTCCATAAGACCCAGTACTTC